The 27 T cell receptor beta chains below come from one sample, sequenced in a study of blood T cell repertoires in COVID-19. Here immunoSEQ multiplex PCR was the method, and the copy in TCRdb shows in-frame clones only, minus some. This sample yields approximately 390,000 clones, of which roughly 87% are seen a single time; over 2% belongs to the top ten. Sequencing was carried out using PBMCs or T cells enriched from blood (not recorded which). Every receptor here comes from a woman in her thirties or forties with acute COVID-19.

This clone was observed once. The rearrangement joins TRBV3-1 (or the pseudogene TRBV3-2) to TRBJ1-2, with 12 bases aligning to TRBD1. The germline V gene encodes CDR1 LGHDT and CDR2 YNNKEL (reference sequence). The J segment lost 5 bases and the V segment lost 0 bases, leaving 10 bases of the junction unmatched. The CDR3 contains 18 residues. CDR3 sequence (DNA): TGTGCCAGCAGCCAAGATCGAGGGACAGGGGGCGTTTTTTATGGCTACACCTTC. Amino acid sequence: CASSQDRGTGGVFYGYTF.

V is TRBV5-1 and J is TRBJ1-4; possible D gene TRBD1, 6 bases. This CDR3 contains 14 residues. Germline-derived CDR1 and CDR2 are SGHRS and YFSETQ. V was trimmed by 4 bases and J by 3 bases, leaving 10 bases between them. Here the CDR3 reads CASSAQGANEKLFF. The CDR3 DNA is TGCGCCAGCAGCGCACAGGGTGCTAATGAAAAACTGTTTTTT.

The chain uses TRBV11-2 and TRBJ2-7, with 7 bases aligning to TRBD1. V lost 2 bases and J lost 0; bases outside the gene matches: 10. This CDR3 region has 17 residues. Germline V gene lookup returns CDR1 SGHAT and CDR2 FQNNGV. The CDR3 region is CASSLSETGTFSYEQYF. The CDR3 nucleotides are TGTGCCAGCAGCTTAAGCGAGACAGGGACCTTCTCCTACGAGCAGTACTTC.

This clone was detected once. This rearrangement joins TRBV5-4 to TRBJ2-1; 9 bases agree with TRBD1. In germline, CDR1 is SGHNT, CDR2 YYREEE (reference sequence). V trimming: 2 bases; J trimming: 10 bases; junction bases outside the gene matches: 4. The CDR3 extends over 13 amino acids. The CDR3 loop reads CASSLQGAREQFF. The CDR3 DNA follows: TGTGCCAGCAGCTTACAGGGGGCCCGGGAGCAGTTCTTC.

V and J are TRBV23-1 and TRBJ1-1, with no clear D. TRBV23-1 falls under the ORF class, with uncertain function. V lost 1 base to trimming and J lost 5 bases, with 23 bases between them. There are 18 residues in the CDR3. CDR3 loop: CASSQLGRSPQRGTEAFF. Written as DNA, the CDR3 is TGCGCCAGCAGTCAATTAGGGAGGAGCCCCCAACGAGGGACTGAAGCTTTCTTT.

CDR3 loop: CASSFSGGGSNEKLFF. As DNA, the CDR3 is TGCGCCAGCAGCTTTTCAGGGGGCGGATCTAATGAAAAACTGTTTTTT. The chain recombines TRBV5-1 with TRBJ1-4; 8 bases map to TRBD1. Per germline, CDR1 SGHRS and CDR2 YFSETQ. V lost 2 bases to trimming and J lost 3 bases; unmatched junction nucleotides: 6. This CDR3 comprises 16 residues.

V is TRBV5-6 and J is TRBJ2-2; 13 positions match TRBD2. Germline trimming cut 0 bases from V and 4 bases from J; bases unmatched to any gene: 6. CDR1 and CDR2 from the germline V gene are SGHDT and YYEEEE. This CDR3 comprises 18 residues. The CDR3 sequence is CASSLVLAGGRITGELFF. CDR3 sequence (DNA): TGTGCCAGCAGCTTGGTACTAGCGGGGGGGCGCATCACCGGGGAGCTGTTTTTT.

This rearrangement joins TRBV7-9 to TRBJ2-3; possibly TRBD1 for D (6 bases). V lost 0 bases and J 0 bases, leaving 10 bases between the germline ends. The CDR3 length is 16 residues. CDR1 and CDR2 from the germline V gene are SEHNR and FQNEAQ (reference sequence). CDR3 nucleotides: TGTGCCAGCAGCTTAGCCAGGGGCCCTAGCACAGATACGCAGTATTTT. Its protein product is CASSLARGPSTDTQYF.

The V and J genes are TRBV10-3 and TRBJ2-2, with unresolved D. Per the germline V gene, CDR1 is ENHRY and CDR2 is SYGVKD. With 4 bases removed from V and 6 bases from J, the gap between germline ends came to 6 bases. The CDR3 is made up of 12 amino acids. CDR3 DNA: TGTGCCATCAGTGTGGTAGCCGGGGAGCTGTTTTTT. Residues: CAISVVAGELFF.

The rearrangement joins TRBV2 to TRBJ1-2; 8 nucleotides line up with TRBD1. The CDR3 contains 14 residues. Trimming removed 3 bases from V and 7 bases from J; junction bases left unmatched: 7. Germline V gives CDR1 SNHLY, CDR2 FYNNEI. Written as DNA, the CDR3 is TGTGCCAGCAGTGAGCTGGGACAGGCTGCTGGCTACACCTTC. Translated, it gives CASSELGQAAGYTF.

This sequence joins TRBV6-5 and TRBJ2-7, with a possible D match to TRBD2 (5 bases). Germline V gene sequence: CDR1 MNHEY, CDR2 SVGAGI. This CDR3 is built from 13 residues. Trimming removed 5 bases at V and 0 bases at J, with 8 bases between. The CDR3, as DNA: TGTGCCAGCAGTCCCGGGAACTCCTACGAGCAGTACTTC. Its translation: CASSPGNSYEQYF.

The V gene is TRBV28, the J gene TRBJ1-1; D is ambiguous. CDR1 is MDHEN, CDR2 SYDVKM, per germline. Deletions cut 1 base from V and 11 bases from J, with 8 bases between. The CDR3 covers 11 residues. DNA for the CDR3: TGTGCCAGCAGTTTATTTCTTCTCGCTTTCTTT. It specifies CASSLFLLAFF.

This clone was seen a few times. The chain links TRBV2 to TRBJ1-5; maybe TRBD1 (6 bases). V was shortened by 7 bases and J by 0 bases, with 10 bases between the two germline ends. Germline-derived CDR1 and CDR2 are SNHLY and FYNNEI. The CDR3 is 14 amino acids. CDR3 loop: CASNGQISNQPQHF. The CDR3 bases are TGTGCCAGCAACGGACAGATTAGCAATCAGCCCCAGCATTTT.

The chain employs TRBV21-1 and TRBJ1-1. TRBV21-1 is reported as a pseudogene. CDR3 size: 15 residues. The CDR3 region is CASSKVAAMNTEAFF. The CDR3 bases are TGTGCCAGCAGCAAAGTAGCGGCTATGAACACTGAAGCTTTCTTT.

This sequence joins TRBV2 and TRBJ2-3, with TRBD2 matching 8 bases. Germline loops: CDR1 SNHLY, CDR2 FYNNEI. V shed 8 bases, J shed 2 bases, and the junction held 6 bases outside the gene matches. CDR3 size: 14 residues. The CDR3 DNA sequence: TGTGCCAGCGGTACTAGCGGATACACAGATACGCAGTATTTT. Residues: CASGTSGYTDTQYF. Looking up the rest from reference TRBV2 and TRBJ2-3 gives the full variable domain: EPEVTQTPSHQVTQMGQEVILRCVPISNHLYFYWYRQILGQKVEFLVSFYNNEISEKSEIFDDQFSVERPDGSNFTLKIRSTKLEDSAMYFCASGTSGYTDTQYFGPGTRLTVL.

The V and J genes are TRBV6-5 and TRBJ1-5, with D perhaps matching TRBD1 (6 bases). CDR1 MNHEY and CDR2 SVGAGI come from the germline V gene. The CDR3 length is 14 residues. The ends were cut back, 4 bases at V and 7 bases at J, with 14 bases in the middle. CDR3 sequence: CASSSHRADQPQHF. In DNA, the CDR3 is TGTGCCAGCAGTTCCCACAGGGCAGACCAGCCCCAGCATTTT.

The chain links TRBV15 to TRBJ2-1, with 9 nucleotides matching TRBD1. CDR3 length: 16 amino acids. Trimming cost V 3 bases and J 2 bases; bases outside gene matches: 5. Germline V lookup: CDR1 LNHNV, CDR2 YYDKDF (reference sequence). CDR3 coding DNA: TGTGCCACCAGCAGTCCGGGACAGGGACCCTACAATGAGCAGTTCTTC. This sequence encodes CATSSPGQGPYNEQFF.

The CDR3 nucleotides read TGTGCCAGCAGTATCGTAGGACAGGGATTATCCTACGTCCTGACTTTC. Its translation is CASSIVGQGLSYVLTF. This chain connects TRBV5-6 to TRBJ2-6, with 8 bases matching TRBD1. Germline V gene sequence: CDR1 SGHDT, CDR2 YYEEEE. V was pared by 5 bases and J by 11 bases, with 15 bases of the junction left unmatched. The CDR3 runs to 16 residues.

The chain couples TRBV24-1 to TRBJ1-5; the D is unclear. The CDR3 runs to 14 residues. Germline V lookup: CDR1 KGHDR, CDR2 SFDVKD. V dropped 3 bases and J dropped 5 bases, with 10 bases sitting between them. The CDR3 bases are TGTGCCACCAGTGATCCAGCGTATGATCAGCCCCAGCATTTT. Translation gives CATSDPAYDQPQHF.

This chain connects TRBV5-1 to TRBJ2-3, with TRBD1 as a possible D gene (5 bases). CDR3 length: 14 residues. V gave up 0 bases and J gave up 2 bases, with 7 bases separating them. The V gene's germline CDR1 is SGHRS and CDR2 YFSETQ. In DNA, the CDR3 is TGCGCCAGCAGCTTGGGACAGTTCACAGATACGCAGTATTTT. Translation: CASSLGQFTDTQYF.

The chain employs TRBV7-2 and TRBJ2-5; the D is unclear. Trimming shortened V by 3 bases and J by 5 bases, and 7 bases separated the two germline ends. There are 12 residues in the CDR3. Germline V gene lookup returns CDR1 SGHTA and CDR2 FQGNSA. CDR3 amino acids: CASSFLRETQYF. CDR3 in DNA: TGTGCCAGCAGCTTTTTGAGGGAGACCCAGTACTTC.

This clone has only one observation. The CDR3 loop reads CASSISGGEGEKLFF. CDR3 nucleotides: TGTGCCAGTAGTATCTCGGGGGGCGAAGGTGAAAAACTGTTTTTT. The chain carries TRBV19 and TRBJ1-4; possible D gene TRBD1, 6 bases. The CDR3 contains 15 residues. CDR1 is LNHDA, CDR2 SQIVND, per germline (reference sequence). Trimming cost V 3 bases and J 7 bases, with 15 bases left between them.

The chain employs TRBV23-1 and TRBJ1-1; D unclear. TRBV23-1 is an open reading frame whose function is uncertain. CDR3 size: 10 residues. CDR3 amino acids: CAPLHTEAFF. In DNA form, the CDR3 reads TGCGCACCACTGCACACTGAAGCTTTCTTT.

CDR3 loop: CASSANRVRGYQPQHF. The DNA for the CDR3 is TGTGCCAGCAGCGCCAACAGGGTCCGGGGTTATCAGCCCCAGCATTTT. The chain links TRBV5-8 to TRBJ1-5; tentatively, D is TRBD1 (6 bases). V lost 4 bases and J 5 bases, leaving 19 bases between the germline ends. This CDR3 is 16 amino acids long. Germline V lookup: CDR1 SGHTS, CDR2 YDEGEE. The variable domain in full, with the rest retrieved from reference TRBV5-8 and TRBJ1-5, is EAGVTQSPTHLIKTRGQQATLRCSPISGHTSVYWYQQALGLGLQFLLWYDEGEERNRGNFPPRFSGRQFPNYSSELNVNALELEDSALYLCASSANRVRGYQPQHFGDGTRLSIL.

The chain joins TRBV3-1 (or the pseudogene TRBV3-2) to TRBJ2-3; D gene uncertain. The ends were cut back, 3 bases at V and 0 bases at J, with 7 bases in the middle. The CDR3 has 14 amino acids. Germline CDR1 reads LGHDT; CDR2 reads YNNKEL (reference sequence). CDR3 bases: TGTGCCAGCAGCCACACCGGGAGCACAGATACGCAGTATTTT. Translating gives CASSHTGSTDTQYF.

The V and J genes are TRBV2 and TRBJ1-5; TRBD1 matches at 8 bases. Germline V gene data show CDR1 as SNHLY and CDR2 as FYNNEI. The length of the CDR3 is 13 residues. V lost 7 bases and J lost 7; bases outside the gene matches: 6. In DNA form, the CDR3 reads TGTGCCAGCACCGGGACAGGATTCCAGCCCCAGCATTTT. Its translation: CASTGTGFQPQHF.

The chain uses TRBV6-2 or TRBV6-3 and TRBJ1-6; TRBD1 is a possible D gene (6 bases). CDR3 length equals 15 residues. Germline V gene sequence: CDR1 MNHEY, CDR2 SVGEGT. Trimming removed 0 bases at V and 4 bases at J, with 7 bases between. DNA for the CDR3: TGTGCCAGCAGTTACTCCAGGGGATATAATTCACCCCTCCACTTT. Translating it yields CASSYSRGYNSPLHF.